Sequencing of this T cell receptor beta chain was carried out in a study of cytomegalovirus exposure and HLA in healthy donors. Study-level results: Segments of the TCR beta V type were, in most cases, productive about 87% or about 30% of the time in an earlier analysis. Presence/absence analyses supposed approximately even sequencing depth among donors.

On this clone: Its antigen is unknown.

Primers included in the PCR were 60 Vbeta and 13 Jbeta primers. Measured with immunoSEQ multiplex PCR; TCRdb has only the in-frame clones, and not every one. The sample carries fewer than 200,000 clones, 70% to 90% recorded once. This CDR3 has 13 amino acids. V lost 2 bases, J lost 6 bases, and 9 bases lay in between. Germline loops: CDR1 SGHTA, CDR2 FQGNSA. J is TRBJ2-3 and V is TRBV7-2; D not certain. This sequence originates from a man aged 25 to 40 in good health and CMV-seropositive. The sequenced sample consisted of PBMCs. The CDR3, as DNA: TGTGCCAGCAGCTTAAATGAGAGGGATACGCAGTATTTT. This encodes CASSLNERDTQYF.